The rows below give T cell receptor beta chains drawn from one sample of a study of control samples from healthy donors and cancer patients. Assay used: immunoSEQ multiplex PCR; TCRdb lists only in-frame clones, some missing. The data contain some 120,000 clones, 92% of them seen just once; the ten biggest clones take up 0.55% to 0.65%. Sequenced input: PBMCs. The receptors come from an elderly man with head and neck cancer. CDR3s include the opening cysteine and the closing phenylalanine or tryptophan. Fields, in order: D gene, J gene, clone size, V gene, CDR3 protein, CDR3 DNA. A D gene is named only where the DNA matches it firmly. The size entry is marked missing in some rows and otherwise reads once, few, many or a size class.

d_gene: TRBD1
j_gene: TRBJ1-3
abundance: -
v_gene: TRBV9
CDR3aa: CASSEQGAGNTIYF
CDR3nt: TGTGCCAGCAGCGAGCAGGGGGCTGGAAACACCATATATTTT

d_gene: -
j_gene: TRBJ2-3
abundance: -
v_gene: TRBV14
CDR3aa: CASSQAGLTRGDTQYF
CDR3nt: TGTGCCAGCAGCCAAGCGGGACTCACGAGGGGAGATACGCAGTATTTT

d_gene: -
j_gene: TRBJ1-1
abundance: -
v_gene: TRBV7-2
CDR3aa: CASSPGTANTEAFF
CDR3nt: TGTGCCAGCAGCCCCGGGACGGCGAACACTGAAGCTTTCTTT

d_gene: -
j_gene: TRBJ1-6
abundance: -
v_gene: TRBV4-3
CDR3aa: CASSQDGRDSPLHF
CDR3nt: TGCGCCAGCAGCCAAGATGGGAGAGATTCACCCCTCCACTTT

d_gene: -
j_gene: TRBJ1-4
abundance: -
v_gene: TRBV5-1
CDR3aa: CASSFLSLGQEATNEKLFF
CDR3nt: TGCGCCAGCAGCTTTTTAAGTCTGGGCCAGGAAGCAACTAATGAAAAACTGTTTTTT

d_gene: TRBD1
j_gene: TRBJ1-1
abundance: -
v_gene: TRBV15
CDR3aa: CATSRDRQGATNTEAFF
CDR3nt: TGTGCCACCAGCAGAGATCGGCAGGGGGCTACGAACACTGAAGCTTTCTTT

d_gene: -
j_gene: TRBJ1-1
abundance: -
v_gene: TRBV11-2
CDR3aa: CASTLFLRTRRRTEAFF
CDR3nt: TGTGCCAGCACCCTATTCCTGAGGACACGCCGAAGGACTGAAGCTTTCTTT

d_gene: TRBD2
j_gene: TRBJ2-7
abundance: -
v_gene: TRBV7-8
CDR3aa: CASSFLLAGVGAYLAYEQYF
CDR3nt: TGTGCCAGCAGCTTTTTACTAGCGGGAGTAGGCGCCTACCTAGCCTACGAGCAGTACTTC

d_gene: TRBD1
j_gene: TRBJ2-3
abundance: -
v_gene: TRBV6-5
CDR3aa: CASSYSGQGGTDTQYF
CDR3nt: TGTGCCAGCAGTTACTCTGGACAGGGGGGGACAGATACGCAGTATTTT

d_gene: TRBD1
j_gene: TRBJ2-7
abundance: -
v_gene: TRBV18
CDR3aa: CASSPATGGYEQYF
CDR3nt: TGTGCCAGCTCACCAGCGACAGGGGGTTACGAGCAGTACTTC

d_gene: TRBD1
j_gene: TRBJ2-5
abundance: -
v_gene: TRBV5-1
CDR3aa: CASSWDSIRVQETQYF
CDR3nt: TGCGCCAGCAGCTGGGACAGTATCCGCGTACAAGAGACCCAGTACTTC

d_gene: -
j_gene: TRBJ2-5
abundance: -
v_gene: TRBV27
CDR3aa: CASHGALEETQYF
CDR3nt: TGTGCCAGCCATGGTGCTTTAGAAGAGACCCAGTACTTC

d_gene: -
j_gene: TRBJ2-1
abundance: -
v_gene: TRBV6-1
CDR3aa: CASSEVRGGLYNEQFF
CDR3nt: TGTGCCAGCAGTGAAGTACGAGGGGGTTTATACAATGAGCAGTTCTTC

d_gene: -
j_gene: TRBJ1-2
abundance: -
v_gene: TRBV12-3/TRBV12-4
CDR3aa: CASSQKGYGYTF
CDR3nt: TGTGCCAGCTCCCAGAAGGGGTATGGCTACACCTTC

d_gene: -
j_gene: TRBJ1-2
abundance: -
v_gene: TRBV6-6
CDR3aa: CATATTGYYGYTF
CDR3nt: TGTGCCACCGCGACAACAGGCTACTATGGCTACACCTTC

d_gene: -
j_gene: TRBJ1-1
abundance: -
v_gene: TRBV4-2
CDR3aa: CASSQQPAGTEAFF
CDR3nt: TGTGCCAGCAGCCAACAACCGGCGGGCACTGAAGCTTTCTTT

d_gene: -
j_gene: TRBJ1-1
abundance: -
v_gene: TRBV5-4
CDR3aa: CASSGPTDINTEAFF
CDR3nt: TGTGCCAGCAGCGGACCGACAGACATTAACACTGAAGCTTTCTTT

d_gene: -
j_gene: TRBJ1-2
abundance: -
v_gene: TRBV6-5
CDR3aa: CASSSGRGYGYTF
CDR3nt: TGTGCCAGCAGTTCCGGGAGGGGGTACGGCTACACCTTC

d_gene: TRBD1
j_gene: TRBJ1-1
abundance: -
v_gene: TRBV6-1
CDR3aa: CASSEARDRGSEAFF
CDR3nt: TGTGCCAGCAGTGAGGCCCGGGACAGGGGTTCCGAAGCTTTCTTT

d_gene: -
j_gene: TRBJ2-5
abundance: once
v_gene: TRBV28
CDR3aa: CASNRAMYQETQYF
CDR3nt: TGTGCCAGCAACAGGGCGATGTACCAAGAGACCCAGTACTTC

d_gene: -
j_gene: TRBJ1-3
abundance: -
v_gene: TRBV11-2
CDR3aa: CASSPSISSGNTIYF
CDR3nt: TGTGCCAGCAGCCCCAGTATAAGCTCTGGAAACACCATATATTTT

d_gene: TRBD2
j_gene: TRBJ2-2
abundance: -
v_gene: TRBV6-2/TRBV6-3
CDR3aa: CASSAGLAGGLRSGELFF
CDR3nt: TGTGCCAGCAGTGCTGGACTAGCGGGGGGGCTAAGAAGCGGGGAGCTGTTTTTT

d_gene: -
j_gene: TRBJ1-1
abundance: -
v_gene: TRBV10-3
CDR3aa: CAISESRRENTEAFF
CDR3nt: TGTGCCATCAGTGAGTCAAGGCGGGAGAACACTGAAGCTTTCTTT

d_gene: -
j_gene: TRBJ2-4
abundance: -
v_gene: TRBV21-1
CDR3aa: CASSKDHEQGIGSKNIQYF
CDR3nt: TGTGCCAGCAGCAAAGATCATGAACAGGGGATTGGGTCCAAAAACATTCAGTACTTC

d_gene: -
j_gene: TRBJ2-5
abundance: -
v_gene: TRBV5-1
CDR3aa: CASSSNRVRETQYF
CDR3nt: TGCGCCAGCAGCAGCAACAGGGTAAGAGAGACCCAGTACTTC

d_gene: -
j_gene: TRBJ1-1
abundance: -
v_gene: TRBV5-1
CDR3aa: CASSLVRGTEAFF
CDR3nt: TGCGCCAGCAGCTTGGTTCGGGGTACTGAAGCTTTCTTT

d_gene: TRBD2
j_gene: TRBJ2-1
abundance: -
v_gene: TRBV5-1
CDR3aa: CASSLVGLGWDEQFF
CDR3nt: TGCGCCAGCAGCTTGGTGGGACTAGGCTGGGATGAGCAGTTCTTC

d_gene: -
j_gene: TRBJ1-4
abundance: -
v_gene: TRBV18
CDR3aa: CASSPLGLNNEKLFF
CDR3nt: TGTGCCAGCTCACCACTAGGACTCAATAATGAAAAACTGTTTTTT

d_gene: TRBD1
j_gene: TRBJ2-7
abundance: -
v_gene: TRBV10-2
CDR3aa: CASSEADRGREQYF
CDR3nt: TGCGCCAGCAGTGAGGCGGATAGGGGGCGCGAGCAGTACTTC

d_gene: -
j_gene: TRBJ2-1
abundance: -
v_gene: TRBV3-1/TRBV3-2
CDR3aa: CASNRDLADNEQFF
CDR3nt: TGTGCCAGCAACCGGGACCTCGCGGACAATGAGCAGTTCTTC

d_gene: TRBD1
j_gene: TRBJ1-1
abundance: -
v_gene: TRBV10-3
CDR3aa: CAISEHVDRGFGAKHTEAFF
CDR3nt: TGTGCCATCAGTGAGCACGTCGACAGGGGATTCGGGGCCAAGCACACTGAAGCTTTCTTT

d_gene: -
j_gene: TRBJ2-1
abundance: -
v_gene: TRBV5-8
CDR3aa: CASSLPRLWNEQFF
CDR3nt: TGTGCCAGCAGCTTGCCCCGACTTTGGAATGAGCAGTTCTTC

d_gene: -
j_gene: TRBJ2-1
abundance: -
v_gene: TRBV5-1
CDR3aa: CASSYQGSGNEQFF
CDR3nt: TGCGCCAGCAGTTATCAGGGATCGGGCAATGAGCAGTTCTTC

d_gene: -
j_gene: TRBJ1-6
abundance: -
v_gene: TRBV19
CDR3aa: CASSIHAGQTNSPLHF
CDR3nt: TGTGCCAGTAGTATTCACGCGGGTCAGACAAATTCACCCCTCCACTTT

d_gene: TRBD2
j_gene: TRBJ2-1
abundance: -
v_gene: TRBV3-1/TRBV3-2
CDR3aa: CASSPRRGGTSNEQFF
CDR3nt: TGTGCCAGCAGCCCTAGGCGGGGGGGTACAAGTAATGAGCAGTTCTTC

d_gene: -
j_gene: TRBJ1-1
abundance: once
v_gene: TRBV9
CDR3aa: CASSALLGRYTEAFF
CDR3nt: TGTGCCAGCAGCGCCCTTCTCGGACGTTACACTGAAGCTTTCTTT

d_gene: -
j_gene: TRBJ1-3
abundance: -
v_gene: TRBV2
CDR3aa: CASSRWTGGNTIYF
CDR3nt: TGTGCCAGCAGCCGATGGACCGGGGGAAACACCATATATTTT

d_gene: -
j_gene: TRBJ1-6
abundance: -
v_gene: TRBV25-1
CDR3aa: CASSPGKGDSPLHF
CDR3nt: TGTGCCAGCAGTCCGGGAAAAGGAGATTCACCCCTCCACTTT

d_gene: -
j_gene: TRBJ2-7
abundance: -
v_gene: TRBV5-6
CDR3aa: CASSRDRTTYEQYF
CDR3nt: TGTGCCAGCAGCAGAGACAGGACCACCTACGAGCAGTACTTC

d_gene: TRBD2
j_gene: TRBJ2-1
abundance: once
v_gene: TRBV11-2
CDR3aa: CASSLSGGSNSYNEQFF
CDR3nt: TGTGCCAGCAGCTTAAGCGGCGGGAGTAACAGTTACAATGAGCAGTTCTTC

d_gene: -
j_gene: TRBJ2-1
abundance: -
v_gene: TRBV2
CDR3aa: CARARGGNPYNEQFF
CDR3nt: TGTGCCAGGGCCCGCGGCGGGAACCCCTACAATGAGCAGTTCTTC

d_gene: -
j_gene: TRBJ1-6
abundance: -
v_gene: TRBV4-2
CDR3aa: CASSQESSYNSPLHF
CDR3nt: TGTGCCAGCAGCCAGGAAAGCTCCTATAATTCACCCCTCCACTTT

d_gene: -
j_gene: TRBJ1-4
abundance: -
v_gene: TRBV27
CDR3aa: CASSFTRRGEKLFF
CDR3nt: TGTGCCAGCAGTTTCACACGGCGTGGTGAAAAACTGTTTTTT

d_gene: -
j_gene: TRBJ2-7
abundance: -
v_gene: TRBV18
CDR3aa: CASSPNGGAYEQYF
CDR3nt: TGTGCCAGCTCACCAAACGGGGGAGCCTACGAGCAGTACTTC

d_gene: -
j_gene: TRBJ1-5
abundance: once
v_gene: TRBV21-1
CDR3aa: CASSKCQQLNQPQHF
CDR3nt: TGTGCCAGCAGCAAATGTCAACAGCTCAATCAGCCCCAGCATTTT

d_gene: -
j_gene: TRBJ2-1
abundance: -
v_gene: TRBV29-1
CDR3aa: CSVEEGGGGTYNEQFF
CDR3nt: TGCAGCGTTGAAGAGGGAGGGGGAGGCACCTACAATGAGCAGTTCTTC

d_gene: TRBD1
j_gene: TRBJ1-6
abundance: -
v_gene: TRBV27
CDR3aa: CASSPSQTGYSSPLHF
CDR3nt: TGTGCCAGCAGTCCATCCCAGACAGGGTACTCTTCACCCCTCCACTTT

d_gene: TRBD1
j_gene: TRBJ2-2
abundance: -
v_gene: TRBV30
CDR3aa: CACQGDTNTGELFF
CDR3nt: TGTGCCTGTCAGGGGGACACGAACACCGGGGAGCTGTTTTTT

d_gene: TRBD2
j_gene: TRBJ2-2
abundance: -
v_gene: TRBV3-1/TRBV3-2
CDR3aa: CASSRPSGGARELFF
CDR3nt: TGTGCCAGCAGCCGACCTAGCGGGGGGGCTCGGGAGCTGTTTTTT

d_gene: TRBD1
j_gene: TRBJ1-5
abundance: -
v_gene: TRBV4-3
CDR3aa: CASSQGLQGDQPQHF
CDR3nt: TGCGCCAGCAGCCAAGGATTACAGGGGGATCAGCCCCAGCATTTT

d_gene: -
j_gene: TRBJ2-5
abundance: -
v_gene: TRBV4-1
CDR3aa: CASSQILGAETQYF
CDR3nt: TGCGCCAGCAGCCAAATACTAGGTGCGGAGACCCAGTACTTC

d_gene: TRBD1
j_gene: TRBJ2-3
abundance: -
v_gene: TRBV9
CDR3aa: CASSVGRTGEDTQYF
CDR3nt: TGTGCCAGCAGCGTAGGGAGGACAGGAGAGGATACGCAGTATTTT

d_gene: TRBD1
j_gene: TRBJ1-5
abundance: -
v_gene: TRBV7-2
CDR3aa: CASSRTGNNQPQHF
CDR3nt: TGTGCCAGCAGCCGGACAGGGAACAATCAGCCCCAGCATTTT

d_gene: -
j_gene: TRBJ2-5
abundance: -
v_gene: TRBV9
CDR3aa: CASSVDNGETQYF
CDR3nt: TGTGCCAGCAGCGTAGATAATGGAGAGACCCAGTACTTC

d_gene: -
j_gene: TRBJ1-1
abundance: once
v_gene: TRBV7-8
CDR3aa: CASSLNQGNTEAFF
CDR3nt: TGTGCCAGCAGCCTAAATCAGGGTAACACTGAAGCTTTCTTT

d_gene: TRBD1
j_gene: TRBJ1-1
abundance: -
v_gene: TRBV5-1
CDR3aa: CASSFNGQGFDTEAFF
CDR3nt: TGCGCCAGCAGCTTCAACGGACAGGGGTTTGACACTGAAGCTTTCTTT

d_gene: TRBD1
j_gene: TRBJ2-7
abundance: -
v_gene: TRBV6-5
CDR3aa: CASSFRQGAMYEQYF
CDR3nt: TGTGCCAGCAGTTTTCGACAGGGGGCTATGTATGAGCAGTACTTC

d_gene: -
j_gene: TRBJ1-2
abundance: once
v_gene: TRBV5-1
CDR3aa: CASSGEGLGYGYTF
CDR3nt: TGCGCCAGCAGCGGCGAAGGATTAGGCTATGGCTACACCTTC

d_gene: TRBD2
j_gene: TRBJ2-7
abundance: -
v_gene: TRBV28
CDR3aa: CASSLTSGIEQYF
CDR3nt: TGTGCCAGCAGTCTTACTAGCGGGATAGAGCAGTACTTC